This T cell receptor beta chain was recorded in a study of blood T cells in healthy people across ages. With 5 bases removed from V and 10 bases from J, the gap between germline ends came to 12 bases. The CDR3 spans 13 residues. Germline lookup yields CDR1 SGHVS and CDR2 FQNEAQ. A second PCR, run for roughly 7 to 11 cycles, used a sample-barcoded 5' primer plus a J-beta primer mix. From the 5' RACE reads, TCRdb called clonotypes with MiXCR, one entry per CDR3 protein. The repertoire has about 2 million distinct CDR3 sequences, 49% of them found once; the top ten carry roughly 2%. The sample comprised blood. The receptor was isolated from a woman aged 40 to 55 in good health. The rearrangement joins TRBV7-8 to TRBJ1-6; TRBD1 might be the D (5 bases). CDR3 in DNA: TGTGCCAGCAGCCCCAGGGAGCTGTCACCCCTCCACTTT. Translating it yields CASSPRELSPLHF.